The rows below give T cell receptor beta chains drawn from one sample of a study of T cells after yellow fever vaccination. MiXCR, applied by TCRdb to the 5' RACE reads, yields one record per CDR3 protein. Among 300,000 to 400,000 distinct CDR3 sequences listed, roughly 4% were seen once. The sequencing used PBMCs, collected 5 days after the yellow fever booster vaccination. These receptors all stem from a man aged 18 to 30 who received the YFV17D yellow fever vaccine. The CDR3 runs from the conserved cysteine through the conserved F or W. D genes are given only for firm matches. Only some rows state a clone size, as once, few, many or a class for expanded clones.

D: TRBD2; V: TRBV6-1; length: 15; J: TRBJ2-2; size: -; DNA: TGTGCCAGCAGTGAAGCGTACGGGGGGACCGGGGAGCTGTTTTTT; CDR3: CASSEAYGGTGELFF
D: -; V: TRBV12-3/TRBV12-4; length: 14; J: TRBJ1-2; size: -; DNA: TGTGCCAGCAGGGCTAGGAGGTTAAATCATGGCTACACCTTC; CDR3: CASRARRLNHGYTF
D: TRBD2; V: TRBV12-3/TRBV12-4; length: 16; J: TRBJ2-5; size: -; DNA: TGTGCCAGCAGTCAGGGGACTAGCGGGGGTAGGCTGACCCAGTACTTC; CDR3: CASSQGTSGGRLTQYF
D: -; V: TRBV4-1; length: 14; J: TRBJ1-2; size: few; DNA: TGCGCCAGCAGCCAAGGACAGATAAACTATGGCTACACCTTC; CDR3: CASSQGQINYGYTF
D: TRBD1; V: TRBV18; length: 16; J: TRBJ2-2; size: few; DNA: TGTGCCAGCTCACCAAGGGCAGGGGGCCTCGCCGGGGAGCTGTTTTTT; CDR3: CASSPRAGGLAGELFF
D: -; V: TRBV4-1; length: 12; J: TRBJ1-2; size: -; DNA: TGCGCCAGCAGCCAAGTGCGGGGGACCCTCGCCTTC; CDR3: CASSQVRGTLAF
D: TRBD1; V: TRBV20-1; length: 12; J: TRBJ2-1; size: -; DNA: TGCAGTGCTCCGGGACAGGGGAATGAGCAGTTCTTC; CDR3: CSAPGQGNEQFF
D: -; V: TRBV20-1; length: 13; J: TRBJ2-4; size: -; DNA: TGCAGTGCTCCCAGCTACGGCAAAAACATTCAGTACTTC; CDR3: CSAPSYGKNIQYF
D: TRBD2; V: TRBV24-1; length: 17; J: TRBJ2-2; size: many; DNA: TGTGCCACCAGTGATTTGCGAAGCGGGGGAGGAACCGGGGAGCTGTTTTTT; CDR3: CATSDLRSGGGTGELFF
D: -; V: TRBV5-1; length: 14; J: TRBJ2-6; size: -; DNA: TGCGCCAGCAGGGACGTATCAGGGGCCAACGTCCTGACTTTC; CDR3: CASRDVSGANVLTF
D: -; V: TRBV27; length: 13; J: TRBJ1-2; size: few; DNA: TGTGCCAGCAGTTTCGGGGACATGGGCGGCTACACCTTC; CDR3: CASSFGDMGGYTF
D: TRBD1; V: TRBV5-6; length: 13; J: TRBJ1-2; size: -; DNA: TGTGCCAGCAGCCCTCTAGACAGGGGATGGTACACCTTC; CDR3: CASSPLDRGWYTF
D: -; V: TRBV6-5; length: 13; J: TRBJ2-3; size: few; DNA: TGTGCCAGCGGGGCGGGGTTCACAGATACGCAGTATTTT; CDR3: CASGAGFTDTQYF
D: -; V: TRBV14; length: 16; J: TRBJ1-2; size: many; DNA: TGTGCCAGCAGCCAAGAACCGACAGCCCTAGGCTATGGCTACACCTTC; CDR3: CASSQEPTALGYGYTF
D: -; V: TRBV2; length: 14; J: TRBJ1-5; size: many; DNA: TGTGCCAGCACAAGAATCCATAGCAATCAGCCCCAGCATTTT; CDR3: CASTRIHSNQPQHF